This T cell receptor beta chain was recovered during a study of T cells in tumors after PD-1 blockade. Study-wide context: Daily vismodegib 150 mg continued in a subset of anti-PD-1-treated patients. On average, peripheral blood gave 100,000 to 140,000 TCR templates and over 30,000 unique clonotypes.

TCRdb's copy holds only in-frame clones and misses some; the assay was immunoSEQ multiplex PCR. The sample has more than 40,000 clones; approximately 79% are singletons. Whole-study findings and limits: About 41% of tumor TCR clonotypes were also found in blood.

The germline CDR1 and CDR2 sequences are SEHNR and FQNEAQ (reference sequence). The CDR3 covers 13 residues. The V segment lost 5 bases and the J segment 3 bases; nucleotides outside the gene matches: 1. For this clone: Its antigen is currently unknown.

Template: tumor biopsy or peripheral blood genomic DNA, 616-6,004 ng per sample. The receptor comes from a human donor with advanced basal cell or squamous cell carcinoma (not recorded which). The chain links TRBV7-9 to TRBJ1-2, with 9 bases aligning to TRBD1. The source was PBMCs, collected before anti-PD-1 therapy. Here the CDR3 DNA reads TGTGCCAGCAGCCGGGACAGGGACTATGGCTACACCTTC. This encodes CASSRDRDYGYTF.